This TCR beta chain was captured in a study of blood T cells in healthy people across ages. Findings of the study overall: Compared with aged donors, long-lived donors showed fewer expanded clones, suggesting selection.

This clonotype was seen at least ten times. Its antigen is unidentified. CDR1 DFQATT and CDR2 SNEGSKA come from the germline V gene (reference sequence). V trimming: 3 bases; J trimming: 7 bases; junction bases outside the gene matches: 12. This CDR3 is built from 15 residues. A second PCR, run for about 6 to 12 cycles, used a sample-barcoded 5' primer plus a J-beta primer mix. TCRdb reprocessed the 5' RACE reads with MiXCR, giving one entry per CDR3 protein. This repertoire shows 800,000 to 1,300,000 distinct CDR3 sequences, almost 25% found once; its top ten account for around 0.75%. This sample was also put to use in a study of T cells of mothers and their children.

The rearrangement joins TRBV20-1 to TRBJ2-7; 10 positions agree with TRBD2. The sequencing sample was made of blood. The sequence derives from a girl aged 2-15 years in good health. CDR3 protein: CSASPVGLASGEQYF. The CDR3 DNA is TGCAGTGCTAGCCCCGTGGGACTAGCGAGTGGGGAGCAGTACTTC.